What follows are 14 T cell receptor beta chains derived from one specimen sequenced in a study of control samples from healthy donors and cancer patients. The method was immunoSEQ multiplex PCR; TCRdb's version includes in-frame clones alone and lacks a portion of them. The repertoire holds around 180,000 clones, about 91% seen once, with around 5% in the top ten. The sequenced material came from blood. These receptors all stem from a woman under 40 in good health.

The rearrangement uses TRBV7-8 and TRBJ2-5; D uncertain. Germline assignment: CDR1 SGHVS and CDR2 FQNEAQ. The CDR3 sequence is 15 residues long. Trimming took off 5 bases at V and 4 bases at J, with 17 bases between the two ends. CDR3 sequence: CASSEYRGRSETQYF. CDR3 bases: TGTGCCAGCAGCGAATATCGCGGCCGTTCAGAGACCCAGTACTTC.

The chain couples TRBV28 to TRBJ2-1; a possible D gene is TRBD2 (5 bases). Trimming took 4 bases from V and 3 from J, leaving 16 bases between them. The length of the CDR3 is 16 residues. Germline V CDR1 and CDR2: MDHEN, SYDVKM. The CDR3 sequence: CASSSPESGDYNEQFF. The CDR3 DNA reads as TGTGCCAGCAGTTCGCCCGAGAGCGGAGACTACAATGAGCAGTTCTTC.

This chain links TRBV3-1 (or the pseudogene TRBV3-2) with TRBJ1-1, with TRBD1 matching over 7 bases. The V gene's germline CDR1 is LGHDT and CDR2 YNNKEL (reference sequence). V dropped 4 bases and J dropped 1; count of bases not matched to a gene: 6. The CDR3 contains 15 residues. The CDR3 sequence: CASSPPAGGNTEAFF. The CDR3, as DNA: TGTGCCAGCAGCCCCCCCGCAGGGGGGAACACTGAAGCTTTCTTT.

The V call is TRBV6-6, the J call TRBJ1-4; D possibly corresponds to TRBD1 (5 bases). This CDR3 region has 16 residues. V lost 5 bases to trimming and J lost 5 bases, with 18 bases between them. Germline-derived CDR1 and CDR2 are MNHNY and SVGAGI (reference sequence). The CDR3 bases are TGTGCCAGCAGTCCTTCTGGGCGGGGACGCAATGAAAAACTGTTTTTT. Translated, it gives CASSPSGRGRNEKLFF.

This rearrangement joins TRBV2 to TRBJ1-2; no reliable D call. V was shortened by 5 bases and J by 0 bases, with 7 bases between the two germline ends. The CDR3 contains 13 residues. CDR1 and CDR2 from the germline V gene are SNHLY and FYNNEI. The CDR3 sequence is CASSRSPNYGYTF. The CDR3 DNA reads as TGTGCCAGCAGTCGGTCCCCTAACTATGGCTACACCTTC.

This chain uses TRBV5-1 with TRBJ2-1; possibly TRBD2 for D (5 bases). CDR3 length: 14 residues. Germline loops: CDR1 SGHRS, CDR2 YFSETQ. V lost 2 bases and J 9 bases, leaving 15 bases between the germline ends. The CDR3 sequence: CASSFRISEGEQFF. The CDR3 region has the DNA TGCGCCAGCAGCTTCAGGATTTCTGAGGGTGAGCAGTTCTTC.

This clone has a single count. The genes are TRBV28 and TRBJ1-5; D is uncertain. CDR1 is MDHEN, CDR2 SYDVKM, per germline. CDR3 length: 17 residues. The ends were cut back, 3 bases at V and 0 bases at J, with 15 bases in the middle. The CDR3: CASSLGSELYSNQPQHF. The CDR3 DNA reads TGTGCCAGCAGTTTGGGGAGCGAGCTTTATAGCAATCAGCCCCAGCATTTT.

V and J are TRBV7-2 and TRBJ2-2, with D perhaps matching TRBD1 or TRBD2 (5 bases each). This CDR3 spans 16 amino acids. From germline, CDR1 is SGHTA and CDR2 FQGNSA. Trimming took off 2 bases at V and 1 base at J, with 11 bases between the two ends. CDR3: CASSLLAGRNTGELFF. In nucleotides, the CDR3 is TGTGCCAGCAGCTTATTGGCAGGGAGGAACACCGGGGAGCTGTTTTTT.

The V call is TRBV19, the J call TRBJ2-5; no firm D call. The germline CDR1 and CDR2 sequences are LNHDA and SQIVND (reference sequence). The CDR3 is made up of 15 amino acids. The V gene lost 3 bases and the J gene lost 4 bases, with 15 bases spanning the gap. The DNA for the CDR3 is TGTGCCAGTAGTATGGTGGCCGGAAAGATAGAGACCCAGTACTTC. Residues: CASSMVAGKIETQYF.

V is TRBV30 and J is TRBJ1-1; D not resolved. Trimming left V 0 bases short and J 0 bases short, with 5 bases between. CDR1 is GTSNPN and CDR2 is SVGIG in the germline V gene (reference sequence). The CDR3 is 13 residues long. The CDR3 DNA follows: TGTGCCTGGAGTGTATTCATGAACACTGAAGCTTTCTTT. Amino acid sequence: CAWSVFMNTEAFF.

The V gene is TRBV5-1, the J gene TRBJ2-7; possible D gene TRBD1, 6 bases. Trimming stripped 2 bases from V and 6 bases from J, with 12 bases between. Germline V gene sequence: CDR1 SGHRS, CDR2 YFSETQ. CDR3 length: 13 amino acids. This CDR3 reads CASSFQGQSEQYF. CDR3 coding DNA: TGCGCCAGCAGCTTTCAGGGGCAGAGCGAGCAGTACTTC.

The chain joins TRBV9 to TRBJ1-1, with a tentative D call TRBD1 (6 bases). Germline V gives CDR1 SGDLS, CDR2 YYNGEE. The CDR3 contains 12 residues. Trimming took 4 bases from V and 11 from J, leaving 15 bases between them. In DNA form, the CDR3 reads TGTGCCAGCAGCTCCCCGGGACAAAACGCTTTCTTT. Protein product: CASSSPGQNAFF.

CDR3 coding DNA: TGCGCCAGCAGCCAAGAGGAAAGGAGAATCTACGAGCAGTACTTC. Translating it yields CASSQEERRIYEQYF. V usage is TRBV4-1 and J usage is TRBJ2-7, with no clear D. The CDR3 is made up of 15 amino acids. Germline CDR1 is MGHRA and CDR2 is YSYEKL. V was clipped by 0 bases and J by 3 bases, with 12 bases between them.

This rearrangement joins TRBV3-1 (or the pseudogene TRBV3-2) to TRBJ2-1; tentative D call: TRBD2 (5 bases). The ends were cut back, 1 base at V and 3 bases at J, with 19 bases in the middle. This CDR3 comprises 18 residues. Germline CDR1 is LGHDT and CDR2 is YNNKEL (reference sequence). The CDR3 protein is CASSQVGIGIGLYNEQFF. Here the CDR3 DNA reads TGTGCCAGCAGCCAAGTGGGGATCGGGATCGGCCTCTACAATGAGCAGTTCTTC.